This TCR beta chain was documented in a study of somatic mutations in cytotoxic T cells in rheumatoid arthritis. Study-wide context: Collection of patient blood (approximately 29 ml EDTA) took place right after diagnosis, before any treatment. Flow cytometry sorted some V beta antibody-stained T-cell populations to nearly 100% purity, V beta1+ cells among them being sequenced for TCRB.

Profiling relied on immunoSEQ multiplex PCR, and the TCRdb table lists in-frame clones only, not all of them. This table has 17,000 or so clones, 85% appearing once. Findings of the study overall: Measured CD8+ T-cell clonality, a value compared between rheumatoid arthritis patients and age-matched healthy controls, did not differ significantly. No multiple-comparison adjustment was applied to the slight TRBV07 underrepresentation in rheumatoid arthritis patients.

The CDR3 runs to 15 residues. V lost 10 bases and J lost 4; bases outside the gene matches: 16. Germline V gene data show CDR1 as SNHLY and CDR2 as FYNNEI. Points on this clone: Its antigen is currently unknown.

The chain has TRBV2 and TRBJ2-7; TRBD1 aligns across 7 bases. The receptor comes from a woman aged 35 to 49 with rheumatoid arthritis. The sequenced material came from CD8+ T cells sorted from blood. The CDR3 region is CATLQGMHDSYEQYF. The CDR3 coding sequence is TGTGCCACCCTACAGGGGATGCACGACTCGTACGAGCAGTACTTC.